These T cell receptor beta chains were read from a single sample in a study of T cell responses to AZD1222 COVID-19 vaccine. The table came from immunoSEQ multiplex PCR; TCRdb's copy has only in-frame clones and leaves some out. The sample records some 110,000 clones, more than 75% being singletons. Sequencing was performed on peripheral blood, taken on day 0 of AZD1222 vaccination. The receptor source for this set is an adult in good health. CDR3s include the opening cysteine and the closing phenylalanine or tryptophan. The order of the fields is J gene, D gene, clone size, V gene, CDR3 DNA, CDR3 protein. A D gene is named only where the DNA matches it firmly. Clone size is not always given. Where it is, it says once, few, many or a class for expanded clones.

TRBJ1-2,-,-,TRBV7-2,TGTGCCAGCAGTTGGGCGATATACTATGGCTACACCTTC,CASSWAIYYGYTF
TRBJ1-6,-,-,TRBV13,TGTGCCAGCAGCCTAAACGGTCCTCTCAATTCACCCCTCCACTTT,CASSLNGPLNSPLHF
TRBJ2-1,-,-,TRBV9,TGTGCCAGCAGCGTAGGTGGTGACAATGAGCAGTTCTTC,CASSVGGDNEQFF
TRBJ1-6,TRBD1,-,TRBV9,TGTGCCAGCAGCGTGGACAGGGGGGGTTCACCCCTCCACTTT,CASSVDRGGSPLHF
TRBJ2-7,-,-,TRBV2,TGTGCCAGCAGTGAGTGGGGAGGTTGGATCACTTCCAACGAGCAGTACTTC,CASSEWGGWITSNEQYF
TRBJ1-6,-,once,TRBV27,TGTGCCAGCAGTCGCGGGACGTTGGGGAATTCACCCCTCCACTTT,CASSRGTLGNSPLHF
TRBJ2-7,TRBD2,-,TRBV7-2,TGTGCCAGCAGCCCGGTGGCGGGAGAACACGAGCAGTACTTC,CASSPVAGEHEQYF
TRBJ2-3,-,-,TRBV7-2,TGTGCCAGCAGCCCCCTCCGACCGGGGGATACGCAGTATTTT,CASSPLRPGDTQYF
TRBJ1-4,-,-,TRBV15,TGTGTCAACCCGAGGTGCGAAAAACTGTTTTTT,CVNPRCEKLFF
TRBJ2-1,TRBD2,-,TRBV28,TGTGCCAGCAGCACTAGCGGGGGTTTTTTGGAGCAGTTCTTC,CASSTSGGFLEQFF
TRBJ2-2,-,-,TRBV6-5,TGTGCCAGCAGCCAACAAACTAGCGGGGAGCTGTTTTTT,CASSQQTSGELFF
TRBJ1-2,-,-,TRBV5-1,TGCGCCAGCAGCTTAACCGGGAACGGTGGCTACACCTTC,CASSLTGNGGYTF
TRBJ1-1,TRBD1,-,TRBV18,TGTGCCAGCTCGCAGGGGGCGAGTGAAGCTTTCTTT,CASSQGASEAFF
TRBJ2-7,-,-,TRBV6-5,TGTGCCAGCAGCCCCGGGGGCTACGAGCAGTACTTC,CASSPGGYEQYF
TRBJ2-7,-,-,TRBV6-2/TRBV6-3,TGTGCCAGCTGCCAGGGGACCGAGCAGTACTTC,CASCQGTEQYF
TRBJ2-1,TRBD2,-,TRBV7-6,TGTGCCAGCAGCCCCCGTTGGACTAGCGGGGGGGCTAATGAGCAGTTCTTC,CASSPRWTSGGANEQFF
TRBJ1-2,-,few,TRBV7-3,TGTGCCAGCTCGAAAGGAGTTGACTATGGCTACACCTTC,CASSKGVDYGYTF
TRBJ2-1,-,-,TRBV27,TGTGCCAGCATCAGGGGGGAGGGTTCCTACAATGAGCAGTTCTTC,CASIRGEGSYNEQFF
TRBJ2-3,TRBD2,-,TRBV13,TGTGCCAGCAGTTCTAGCGGGAGGGATACGCAGTATTTT,CASSSSGRDTQYF
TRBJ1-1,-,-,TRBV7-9,TGTGCCAGCAGCGATAGGACCTTAGTGAACACTGAAGCTTTCTTT,CASSDRTLVNTEAFF
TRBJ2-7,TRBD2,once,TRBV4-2,TGTGCCAGCAGCCCGGGACTAGCGGGAGGGCCCTATTTTTCCTACGAGCAGTACTTC,CASSPGLAGGPYFSYEQYF
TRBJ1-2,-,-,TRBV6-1,TGTGCCAGCAGTGAAGGGGAAACGGATGGCTACACCTTC,CASSEGETDGYTF
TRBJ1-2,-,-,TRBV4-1,TGCGCCAGCAGCCAGGGCGGAAAGGGGAACTATGGCTACACCTTC,CASSQGGKGNYGYTF
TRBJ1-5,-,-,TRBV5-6,TGTGCCAGCAGCTTGGGGGAGTTAGGCAATCAGCCCCAGCATTTT,CASSLGELGNQPQHF
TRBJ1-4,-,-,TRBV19,TGTGCCAGTAGTGAGATGCAGAACGAAAAACTGTTTTTT,CASSEMQNEKLFF
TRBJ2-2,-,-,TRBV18,TGTGCCAGCTCACCACCTCCGACAAACCTAAACACCGGGGAGCTGTTTTTT,CASSPPPTNLNTGELFF
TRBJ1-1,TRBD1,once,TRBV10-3,TGTGCCATCAGTGAGTCGTTGACAGGGGGCTCGGGAACTGAAGCTTTCTTT,CAISESLTGGSGTEAFF
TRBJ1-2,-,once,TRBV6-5,TGTGCCAGCTCGAGGGTCGGCTACACCTTC,CASSRVGYTF
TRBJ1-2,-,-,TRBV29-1,TGCAGCGTTGAAGGCAGCTATGGCTACACCTTC,CSVEGSYGYTF
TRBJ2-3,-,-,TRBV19,TGTGCCAGTAGTATAGATGAGGGGCTCGGCACAGATACGCAGTATTTT,CASSIDEGLGTDTQYF
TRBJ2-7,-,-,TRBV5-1,TGCGCCAGCAGCTTGACGGAGGGTCCCTACGAGCAGTACTTC,CASSLTEGPYEQYF
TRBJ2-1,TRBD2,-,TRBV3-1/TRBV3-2,TGTGCCAGCAGCCACTTTTTGGGACTAGCGGGGGGCAATGAGCAGTTCTTC,CASSHFLGLAGGNEQFF
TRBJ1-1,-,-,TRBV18,TGTGCCAGCTCACCCACAAAGCCGGGGGGGAACACTGAAGCTTTCTTT,CASSPTKPGGNTEAFF
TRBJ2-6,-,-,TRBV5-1,TGCGCCAGCACACTAACGACGCAGGGGACTGGGGCCAACGTCCTGACTTTC,CASTLTTQGTGANVLTF
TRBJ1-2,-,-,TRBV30,TGTGCCTGGAGTCCCGGGACAAACTATGGCTACACCTTC,CAWSPGTNYGYTF
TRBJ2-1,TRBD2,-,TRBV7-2,TGTGCCAGCAGCTTGGGGAGCGGGAGAACCCATGAGCAGTTCTTC,CASSLGSGRTHEQFF
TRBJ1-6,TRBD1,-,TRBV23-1,TGCGCCAGCAGTCAATCAAAAGGAGTGGGAGGGCAGGGGGATTCACCCCTCCACTTT,CASSQSKGVGGQGDSPLHF
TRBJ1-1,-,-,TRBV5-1,TGTGCCAGCAGTCCATTCGGGAAGAACACTGAAGCTTTCTTT,CASSPFGKNTEAFF
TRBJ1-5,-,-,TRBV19,TGTGCCAGTAGTAAACAGGCGCAGCCCCAGCATTTT,CASSKQAQPQHF
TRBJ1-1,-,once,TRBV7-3,TGTGCCAGCAGCGAAAACCCCGGGACTGAAGCTTTCTTT,CASSENPGTEAFF
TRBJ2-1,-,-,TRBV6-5,TGTGCCAGCAACCCCCTCGGTGAACATCATGAGCAGTTCTTC,CASNPLGEHHEQFF
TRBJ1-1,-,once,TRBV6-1,TGTGCCAGCAGTGTTTCACCACGGATTATGAACACTGAAGCTTTCTTT,CASSVSPRIMNTEAFF
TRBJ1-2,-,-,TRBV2,TGTGCCAGCAACAGAGAAGGTGGCTACACCTTC,CASNREGGYTF
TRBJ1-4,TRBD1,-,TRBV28,TGTGCCAGCAGTCGACGACAGGGAAGGGTGGAAAAACTGTTTTTT,CASSRRQGRVEKLFF
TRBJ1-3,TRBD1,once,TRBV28,TGTGCCAGCAGTTTAGGATCAGGGGGCGCGGTAGGAAACACCATATATTTT,CASSLGSGGAVGNTIYF
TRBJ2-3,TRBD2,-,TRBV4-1,TGCGCCAGCAGCCAACGGCCAAGCGGGAGCTCAGATACGCAGTATTTT,CASSQRPSGSSDTQYF
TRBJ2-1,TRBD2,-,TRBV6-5,TGTGCCAGCAGTTACGCTAGCGGGGACTACAATGAGCAGTTCTTC,CASSYASGDYNEQFF
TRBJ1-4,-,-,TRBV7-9,TGTGCCAGCAGCTTATCCGGCGGTGAAAAACTGTTTTTT,CASSLSGGEKLFF
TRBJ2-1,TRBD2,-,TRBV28,TGTGCCAGCGGCCCGGGACTAGGCTTATACAATGAGCAGTTCTTC,CASGPGLGLYNEQFF
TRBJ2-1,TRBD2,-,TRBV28,TGTGCCAGCAGCCCAACCGGGACTAGTGCCCAGGATGAGCAGTTCTTC,CASSPTGTSAQDEQFF
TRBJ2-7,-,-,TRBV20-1,TGCAGTGCTAGAGTCATCTACGAGCAGTACTTC,CSARVIYEQYF
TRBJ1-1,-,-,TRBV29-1,TGCAGCGTTCTAGGGTCCACGGAAAGGCACACTGAAGCTTTCTTT,CSVLGSTERHTEAFF
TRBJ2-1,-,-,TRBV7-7,TGTGCCAGCAGCTGGACCCTAGGGGACAATGAGCAGTTCTTC,CASSWTLGDNEQFF
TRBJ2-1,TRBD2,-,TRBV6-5,TGTGCCAGCAGTTACGGGAGCGGGAGTGAGCAGTTCTTC,CASSYGSGSEQFF
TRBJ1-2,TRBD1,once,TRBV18,TGTGCCAGCTCTGGACAGGGGGCATCGGACTATGGCTACACCTTC,CASSGQGASDYGYTF